This T cell receptor beta chain was captured by sequencing in a study of OX40 agonist ivuxolimab in advanced cancers. Background on the study: In this cohort, patients received ivuxolimab, an agonistic anti-OX40 (CD134) antibody. Study findings and constraints: More expanded clones were found, on average, in CD8+ than in CD4+ T cells. In the 0.1-3.0 mg/kg groups, partial responders showed among the lowest expansion.

The V gene end was trimmed by 2 bases and the J gene end by 2 bases; junction bases not matched to a gene: 4. Germline CDR1 reads MNHEY; CDR2 reads SVGAGI. The CDR3 runs to 15 residues. In the case of this clone: Antigen specificity is unknown.

Using immunoSEQ multiplex PCR, the repertoire was profiled, and TCRdb retains in-frame clones only, with some absent. The sample has roughly 53,000 clones; 80% to 90% are singletons. At baseline, cycle 4 day 1, and cycle 7 day 1, blood was sampled. This chain links TRBV6-5 with TRBJ2-7; 9 bases line up with TRBD2. This clonotype was sampled from an adult with an advanced solid tumor such as melanoma, head and neck, liver or kidney cancer. The sequencing used CD4+ or CD8+ T cells sorted from blood, collected in a trial of the OX40 agonist ivuxolimab. CDR3 sequence (DNA): TGTGCCAGCAGTTACGATAGCGGGAGTCCCTACGAGCAGTACTTC. It codes for CASSYDSGSPYEQYF.